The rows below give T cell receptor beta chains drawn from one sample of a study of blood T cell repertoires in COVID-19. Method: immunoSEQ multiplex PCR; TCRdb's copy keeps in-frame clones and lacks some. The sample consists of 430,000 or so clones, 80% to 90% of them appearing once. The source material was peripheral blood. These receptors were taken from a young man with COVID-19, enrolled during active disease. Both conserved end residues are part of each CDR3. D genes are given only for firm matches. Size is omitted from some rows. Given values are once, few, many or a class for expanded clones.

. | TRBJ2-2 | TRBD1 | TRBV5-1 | TGCGCCAGCAGCGCCAGGGGGCGCTGGACCGGGGAGCTGTTTTTT | CASSARGRWTGELFF
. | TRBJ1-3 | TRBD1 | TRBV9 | TGTGCCAGCAGCGTTGGGACAGCCTCTGGAAACACCATATATTTT | CASSVGTASGNTIYF
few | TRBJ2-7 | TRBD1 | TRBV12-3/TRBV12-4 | TGTGCCAGCAGTGCCGGGACAGTCTACGAGCAGTACTTC | CASSAGTVYEQYF
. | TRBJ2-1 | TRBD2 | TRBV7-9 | TGTGCCAGCAGCGATCGGGGGGGCCTTGACGACGAGCAGTTCTTC | CASSDRGGLDDEQFF
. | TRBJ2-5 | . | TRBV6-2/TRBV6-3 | TGTGCCAGCAGTTTCGGGACAAGGGGGATCGGGGAGACCCAGTACTTC | CASSFGTRGIGETQYF
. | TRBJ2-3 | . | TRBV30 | TGTGCCTGGAGTGTACTTGGAGGGCCGGGCACAGATACGCAGTATTTT | CAWSVLGGPGTDTQYF
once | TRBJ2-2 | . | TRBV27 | TGTGCCAGCAGCCAAGGGGCCGGGGAGCTGTTTTTT | CASSQGAGELFF
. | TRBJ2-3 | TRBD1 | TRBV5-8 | TGTGCCAGCAGCTTGGGGACAGGGAACACAGATACGCAGTATTTT | CASSLGTGNTDTQYF
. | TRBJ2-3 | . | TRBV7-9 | TGTGCCAGCAGTAAAGGAGGGGGGGCCGCAGATACGCAGTATTTT | CASSKGGGAADTQYF
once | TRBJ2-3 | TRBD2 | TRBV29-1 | TGCAGCGTGAGAGGACTAGCGGAGAGCACAGATACGCAGTATTTT | CSVRGLAESTDTQYF
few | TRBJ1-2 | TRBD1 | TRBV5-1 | TGCGCCAGCCATGCAGGGGGCGCTACCTATGGCTACACCTTC | CASHAGGATYGYTF
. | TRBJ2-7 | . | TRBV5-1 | TGCGCCAGCAGCTTTTCCCCTAACTACGAGCAGTACTTC | CASSFSPNYEQYF
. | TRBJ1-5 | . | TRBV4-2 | TGTGCCAGCAGCCAAGAGGGCAGAGCAGGTCAGCCCCAGCATTTT | CASSQEGRAGQPQHF
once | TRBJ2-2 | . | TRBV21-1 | TGTGCCAGCAGCACTTGGACAGGACCCCCGACGAACACCGGGGAGCTGTTTTTT | CASSTWTGPPTNTGELFF
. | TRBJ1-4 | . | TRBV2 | TGTGCCAGCACAGATGCAACTAATGAAAAACTGTTTTTT | CASTDATNEKLFF
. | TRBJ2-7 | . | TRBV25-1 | TGTGCCAGCAGTGAGAATCGGGAGCAGTACTTC | CASSENREQYF
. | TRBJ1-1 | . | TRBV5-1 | TGCGCCAGCCTTAGACAGCCGAGCGACACTGAAGCTTTCTTT | CASLRQPSDTEAFF
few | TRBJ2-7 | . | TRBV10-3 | TGTGCCATCAGTGGCCCAGCGGAGAGCTCCTACGAGCAGTACTTC | CAISGPAESSYEQYF
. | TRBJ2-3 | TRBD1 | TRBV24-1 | TGTGCCACCAGTGATTTTGGGACAGGGGCAGATACGCAGTATTTT | CATSDFGTGADTQYF
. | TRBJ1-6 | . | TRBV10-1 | TGCGCCAGCAGTGAGTCGAGATGGCGCCAGGGTGGTAATTCACCCCTCCACTTT | CASSESRWRQGGNSPLHF
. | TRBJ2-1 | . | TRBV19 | TGTGCCAGTAGTATTGGGGCAGTCCCTGTCAATGAGCAGTTCTTC | CASSIGAVPVNEQFF
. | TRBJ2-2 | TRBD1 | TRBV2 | TGTGCCAGCAGTCAACAGGGGGACAACGGGGAGCTGTTTTTT | CASSQQGDNGELFF
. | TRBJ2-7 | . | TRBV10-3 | TGTGCCATCAGTGGGGGGGACGAGCAGTACTTC | CAISGGDEQYF
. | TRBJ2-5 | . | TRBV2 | TGTGCCAGCATGGTCGGGAGAGAGCAAGAGACCCAGTACTTC | CASMVGREQETQYF
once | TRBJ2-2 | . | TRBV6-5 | TGTGCCAGCAGGGACTACGCGAACACCGGGGAGCTGTTTTTT | CASRDYANTGELFF
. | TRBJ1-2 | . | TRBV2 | TGTGCCAGCAGTTCAACATTTAACTATGGCTACACCTTC | CASSSTFNYGYTF
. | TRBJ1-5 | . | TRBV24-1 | TGTGCCACCAGTGAAAACAGGTTCAATCAGCCCCAGCATTTT | CATSENRFNQPQHF
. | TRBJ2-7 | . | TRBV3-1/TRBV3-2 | TGTGCCAGCAGCCGGGCAGGGGGGCCCTACGAGCAGTACTTC | CASSRAGGPYEQYF
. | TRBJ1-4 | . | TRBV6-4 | TGTGCCAGCAGTGTCAGGGATCTAACTAATGAAAAACTGTTTTTT | CASSVRDLTNEKLFF
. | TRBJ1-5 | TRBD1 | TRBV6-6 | TGTGCCAGCAGTAAGGGACAGGGGGCGAATTATCAGCCCCAGCATTTT | CASSKGQGANYQPQHF
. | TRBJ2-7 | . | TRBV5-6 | TGTGCCAGCAGCTTGGATTCCAGGGTGGGGGAGCAGTACTTC | CASSLDSRVGEQYF
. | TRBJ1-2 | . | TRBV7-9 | TGTGCCAGCAGCTTAGAGTATACGGGTGGCTACACCTTC | CASSLEYTGGYTF
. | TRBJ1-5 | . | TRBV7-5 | TGTGTCAGAAGACGGGGGATGGGGAATAGCAATCAGCCCCAGCATTTT | CVRRRGMGNSNQPQHF
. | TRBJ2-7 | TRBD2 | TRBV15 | TGTGCCACCAGCAGAGATCCTAGCGGGAATTCCTACGAGCAGTACTTC | CATSRDPSGNSYEQYF
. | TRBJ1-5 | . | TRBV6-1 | TGTGCCAGCAGTGAAGCAGGGGGCAATCAGCCCCAGCATTTT | CASSEAGGNQPQHF
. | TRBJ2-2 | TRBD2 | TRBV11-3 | TGTGCCAGCAGCGCCGGACTAGCGGACACCGGGGAGCTGTTTTTT | CASSAGLADTGELFF
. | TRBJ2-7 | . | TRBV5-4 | TGTGCCAGCAGCTTTGTCGGCCTTTCGTCGGGCTCCTACGAGCAGTACTTC | CASSFVGLSSGSYEQYF
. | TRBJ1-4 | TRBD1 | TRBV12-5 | TGTGCTAGTGGTTCAAACAGGGGTACTAATGAAAAACTGTTTTTT | CASGSNRGTNEKLFF
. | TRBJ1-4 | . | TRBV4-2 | TGTGCCAGCAGCCAAGTAACAGGCACTGCCATCGAGAAACTGTTTTTT | CASSQVTGTAIEKLFF
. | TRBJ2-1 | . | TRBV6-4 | TGTGCCAGCAGTGCCGGAGATGAGCAGTTCTTC | CASSAGDEQFF
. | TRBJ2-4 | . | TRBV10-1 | TGCGCCAGCAGTCCCAGCCAGGATAAAAACATTCAGTACTTC | CASSPSQDKNIQYF
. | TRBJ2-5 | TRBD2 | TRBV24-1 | TGTGCCACCAGTGATCGGCCGGGACTAGCGGGGCGGGAGACCCAGTACTTC | CATSDRPGLAGRETQYF
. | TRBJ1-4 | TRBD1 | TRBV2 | TGTGCCAGCATCCCCGGTAGGGGGCTTAGTAATGAAAAACTGTTTTTT | CASIPGRGLSNEKLFF
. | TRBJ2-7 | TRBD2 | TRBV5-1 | TGCGCCAGCAGCTTGGGCTCAGCGGGAGGCTACGAGCAGTACTTC | CASSLGSAGGYEQYF
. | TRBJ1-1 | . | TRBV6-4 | TGTGCCAGACCTCCGGGACAAGACCTTGAAGCTTTCTTT | CARPPGQDLEAFF
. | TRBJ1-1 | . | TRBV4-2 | TGTGCCAGCAGCCAAGATCGCAGGGGTCCCACTGAAGCTTTCTTT | CASSQDRRGPTEAFF
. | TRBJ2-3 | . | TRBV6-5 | TGTGCCAGCAGTCCACGGCGGGTGGATACGCAGTATTTT | CASSPRRVDTQYF
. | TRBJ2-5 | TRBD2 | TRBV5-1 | TGCGCCAGCAGTCCCGGGAGGGGTGAGACCCAGTACTTC | CASSPGRGETQYF
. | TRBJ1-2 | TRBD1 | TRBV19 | TGTGCCAGTAGTCCGCAACCCGGGACAGGGGGCGATGGCTACACCTTC | CASSPQPGTGGDGYTF
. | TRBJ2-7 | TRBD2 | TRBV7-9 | TGTGCCAGCAGCTTAGGCCTAGCGGGGGGTATCGACGAGCAGTACTTC | CASSLGLAGGIDEQYF
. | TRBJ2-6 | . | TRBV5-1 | TGCGCCAGCAGCTCGGCAGGTCAGAGCTCTGGGGCCAACGTCCTGACTTTC | CASSSAGQSSGANVLTF
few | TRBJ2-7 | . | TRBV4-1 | TGCGCCAGCAGCCAAGATGGGTACAGGGACTACGAGCAGTACTTC | CASSQDGYRDYEQYF
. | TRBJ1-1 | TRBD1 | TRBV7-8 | TGTGCCAGCAGCTCAACACAGGGGGAGAACACTGAAGCTTTCTTT | CASSSTQGENTEAFF